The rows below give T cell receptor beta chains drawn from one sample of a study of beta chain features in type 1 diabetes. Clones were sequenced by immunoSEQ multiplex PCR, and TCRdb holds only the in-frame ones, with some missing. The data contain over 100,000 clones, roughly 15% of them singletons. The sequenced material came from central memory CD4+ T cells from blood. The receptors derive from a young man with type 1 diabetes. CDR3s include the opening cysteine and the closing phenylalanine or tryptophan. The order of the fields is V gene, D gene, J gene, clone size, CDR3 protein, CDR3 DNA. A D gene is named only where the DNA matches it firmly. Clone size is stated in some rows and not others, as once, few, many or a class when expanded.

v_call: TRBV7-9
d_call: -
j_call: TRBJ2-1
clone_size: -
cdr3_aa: CASSPPGSAYNEQFF
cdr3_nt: TGTGCCAGCAGCCCCCCGGGGTCAGCTTACAATGAGCAGTTCTTC

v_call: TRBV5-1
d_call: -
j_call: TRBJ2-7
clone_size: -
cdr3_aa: CASSLTVTGNYEQYF
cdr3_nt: TGCGCCAGCAGCTTAACCGTGACAGGAAACTACGAGCAGTACTTC

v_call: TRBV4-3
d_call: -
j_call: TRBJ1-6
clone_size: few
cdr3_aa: CASSQEGPSYNSPLHF
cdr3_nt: TGCGCCAGCAGCCAAGAGGGGCCCTCCTATAATTCACCCCTCCACTTT

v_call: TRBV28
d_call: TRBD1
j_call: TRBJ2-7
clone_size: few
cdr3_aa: CASSPGQARAEQYF
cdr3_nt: TGTGCCAGCAGTCCGGGACAGGCCAGAGCTGAGCAGTACTTC

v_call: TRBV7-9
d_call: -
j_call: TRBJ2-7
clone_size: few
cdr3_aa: CASSFGQPDEQYF
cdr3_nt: TGTGCCAGCAGCTTTGGACAGCCGGACGAGCAGTACTTC

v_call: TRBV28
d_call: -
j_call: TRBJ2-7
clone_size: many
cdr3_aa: CASSLGLGLYF
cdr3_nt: TGTGCCAGCAGTTTAGGGTTGGGATTGTACTTC

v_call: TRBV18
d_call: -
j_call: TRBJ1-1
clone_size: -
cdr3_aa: CASSPLSRVGTEAFF
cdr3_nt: TGTGCCAGCTCACCACTTAGCAGGGTTGGCACTGAAGCTTTCTTT

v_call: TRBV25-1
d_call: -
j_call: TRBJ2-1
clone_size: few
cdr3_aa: CASSDAGTEDNEQFF
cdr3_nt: TGTGCCAGCAGTGACGCCGGGACCGAAGACAATGAGCAGTTCTTC

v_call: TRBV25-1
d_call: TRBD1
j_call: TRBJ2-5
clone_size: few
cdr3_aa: CASGLGGPGTQYF
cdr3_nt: TGTGCCAGCGGTCTAGGGGGCCCCGGGACCCAGTACTTC

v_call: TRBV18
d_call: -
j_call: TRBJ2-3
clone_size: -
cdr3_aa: CASSERVSSTDTQYF
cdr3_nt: TGTGCCAGCTCAGAAAGGGTTTCTAGCACAGATACGCAGTATTTT

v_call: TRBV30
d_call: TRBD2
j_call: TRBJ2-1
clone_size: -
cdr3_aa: CAWDRTSGGYNEQFF
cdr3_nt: TGTGCCTGGGATCGGACTAGCGGGGGGTACAATGAGCAGTTCTTC

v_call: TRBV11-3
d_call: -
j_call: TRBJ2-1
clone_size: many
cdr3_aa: CASSPGPTSHNEQFF
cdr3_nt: TGTGCCAGCAGCCCCGGGCCTACATCCCACAATGAGCAGTTCTTC

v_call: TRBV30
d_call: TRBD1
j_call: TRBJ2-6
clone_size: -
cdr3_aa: CAWSRDRVRSGANVLTF
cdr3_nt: TGTGCCTGGAGTCGCGACAGGGTACGCTCTGGGGCCAACGTCCTGACTTTC

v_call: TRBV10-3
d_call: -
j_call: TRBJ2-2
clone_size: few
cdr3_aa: CAIGPGGDTGELFF
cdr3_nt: TGTGCCATCGGCCCGGGTGGCGACACCGGGGAGCTGTTTTTT

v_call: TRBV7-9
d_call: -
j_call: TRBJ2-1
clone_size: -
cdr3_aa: CASSLADTYNEQFF
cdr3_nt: TGTGCCAGCAGCTTAGCGGATACTTACAATGAGCAGTTCTTC

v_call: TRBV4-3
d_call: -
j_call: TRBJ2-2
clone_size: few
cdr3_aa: CASGLNTGELFF
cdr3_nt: TGCGCCAGCGGGCTGAACACCGGGGAGCTGTTTTTT

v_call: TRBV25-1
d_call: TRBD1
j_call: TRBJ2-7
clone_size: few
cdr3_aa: CASRTGPGEQYF
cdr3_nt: TGTGCCAGCAGGACAGGGCCCGGCGAGCAGTACTTC

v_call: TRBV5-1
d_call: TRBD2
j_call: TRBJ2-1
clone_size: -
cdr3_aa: CASSQTSGTYNEQFF
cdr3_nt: TGCGCCAGCAGCCAGACTAGCGGGACCTACAATGAGCAGTTCTTC

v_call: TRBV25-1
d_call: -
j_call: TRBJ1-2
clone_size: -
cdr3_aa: CASSPSSSGRVYGYTF
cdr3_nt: TGTGCCAGCAGTCCTTCCTCTTCAGGGCGGGTCTATGGCTACACCTTC

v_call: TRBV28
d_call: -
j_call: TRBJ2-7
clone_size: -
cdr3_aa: CASSPPTYEQYF
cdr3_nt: TGTGCCAGCAGTCCCCCGACCTACGAGCAGTACTTC

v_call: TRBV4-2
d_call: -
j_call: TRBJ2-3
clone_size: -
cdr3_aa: CASSTAGDRGDTQYF
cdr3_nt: TGTGCCAGCAGCACCGCCGGGGACCGGGGGGATACGCAGTATTTT

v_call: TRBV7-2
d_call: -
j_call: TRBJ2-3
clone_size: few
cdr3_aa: CASSLGRGRTTDTQYF
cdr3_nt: TGTGCCAGCAGCTTAGGTCGGGGAAGGACCACAGATACGCAGTATTTT

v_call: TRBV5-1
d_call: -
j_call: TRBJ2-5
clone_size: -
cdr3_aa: CASSRDAEETQYF
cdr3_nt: TGCGCCAGCAGCAGGGACGCCGAAGAGACCCAGTACTTC

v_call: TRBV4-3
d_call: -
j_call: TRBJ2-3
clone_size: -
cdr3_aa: CASSHSDTQYF
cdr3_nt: TGCGCCAGCAGCCATAGTGATACGCAGTATTTT

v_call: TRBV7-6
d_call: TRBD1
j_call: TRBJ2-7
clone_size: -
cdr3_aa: CASSAGQGGGYAYEQYF
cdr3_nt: TGTGCCAGCAGCGCGGGACAGGGTGGGGGCTACGCCTACGAGCAGTACTTC

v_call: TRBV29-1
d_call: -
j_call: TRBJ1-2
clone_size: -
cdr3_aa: CSVVEGGTYGYTF
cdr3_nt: TGCAGCGTTGTCGAGGGAGGGACCTATGGCTACACCTTC

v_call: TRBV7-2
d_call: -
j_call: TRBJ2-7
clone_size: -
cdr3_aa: CASSSQGYEQYF
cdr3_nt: TGTGCCAGCAGCTCTCAGGGATACGAGCAGTACTTC

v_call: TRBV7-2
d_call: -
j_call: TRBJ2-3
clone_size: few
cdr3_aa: CASSFLQGGRDTQYF
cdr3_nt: TGTGCCAGCAGCTTCCTGCAGGGGGGGCGAGATACGCAGTATTTT

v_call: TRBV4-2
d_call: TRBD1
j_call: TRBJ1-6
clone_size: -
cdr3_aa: CASSQGKDRGFHSPLHF
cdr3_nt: TGTGCCAGCAGCCAAGGGAAGGACAGGGGGTTTCATTCACCCCTCCACTTT

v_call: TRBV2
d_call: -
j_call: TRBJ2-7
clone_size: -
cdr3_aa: CASSLDPGPNDFF
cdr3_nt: TGTGCCAGCAGCCTAGACCCGGGACCAAACGATTTCTTC

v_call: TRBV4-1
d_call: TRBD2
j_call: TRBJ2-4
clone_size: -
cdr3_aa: CASSQAGGKNIQYF
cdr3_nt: TGCGCCAGCAGCCAAGCGGGGGGCAAAAACATTCAGTACTTC

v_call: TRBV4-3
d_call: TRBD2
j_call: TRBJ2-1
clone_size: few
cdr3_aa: CASSQGPQSGAYNEQFF
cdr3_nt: TGCGCCAGCAGCCAGGGACCCCAGAGCGGGGCATACAATGAGCAGTTCTTC

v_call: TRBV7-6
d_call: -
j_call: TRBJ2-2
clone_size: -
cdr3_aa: CASSYGTQNTGELFF
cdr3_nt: TGTGCCAGCAGCTATGGGACCCAGAACACCGGGGAGCTGTTTTTT

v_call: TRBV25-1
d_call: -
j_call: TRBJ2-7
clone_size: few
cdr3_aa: CASTSIRAGENEQYF
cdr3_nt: TGTGCCAGCACCTCTATCCGTGCAGGGGAGAACGAGCAGTACTTC

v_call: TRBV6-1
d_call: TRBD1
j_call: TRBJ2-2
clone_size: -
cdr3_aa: CAISEKLGTGNTGELFF
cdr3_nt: TGTGCCATCAGTGAGAAATTGGGGACAGGGAACACCGGGGAGCTGTTTTTT

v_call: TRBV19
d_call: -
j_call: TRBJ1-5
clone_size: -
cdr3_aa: CATNDRFNQPQHF
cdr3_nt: TGTGCCACTAACGACAGGTTCAATCAGCCCCAGCATTTT

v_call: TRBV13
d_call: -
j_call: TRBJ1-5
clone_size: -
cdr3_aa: CASSSGLGPQHF
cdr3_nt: TGTGCCAGCAGCTCCGGCCTAGGGCCCCAGCATTTT

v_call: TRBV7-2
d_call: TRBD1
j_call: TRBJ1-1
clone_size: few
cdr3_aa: CASSLNRGGTEAFF
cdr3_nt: TGTGCCAGCAGCTTGAACAGGGGAGGCACTGAAGCTTTCTTT

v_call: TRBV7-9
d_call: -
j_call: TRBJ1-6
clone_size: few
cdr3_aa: CASSSLGGSGSPLHF
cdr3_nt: TGTGCCAGCAGCTCCCTTGGGGGGAGTGGTTCACCCCTCCACTTT

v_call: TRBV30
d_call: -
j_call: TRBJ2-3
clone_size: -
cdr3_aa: CAWSVLLPRPYF
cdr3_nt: TGTGCCTGGAGTGTACTTCTGCCTCGGCCGTATTTT

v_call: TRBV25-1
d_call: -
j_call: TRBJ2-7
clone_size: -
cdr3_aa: CASSAQDRTYEQYF
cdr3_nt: TGTGCCAGCAGTGCCCAGGACCGGACCTACGAGCAGTACTTC

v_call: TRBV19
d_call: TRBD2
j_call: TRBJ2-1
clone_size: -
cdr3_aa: CASSPSGLGNNEQFF
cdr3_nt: TGTGCCAGTAGCCCGTCGGGACTAGGGAACAATGAGCAGTTCTTC

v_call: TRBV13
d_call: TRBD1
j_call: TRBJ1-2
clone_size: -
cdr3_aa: CASSRDSYYGYTF
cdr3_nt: TGTGCCAGCAGTCGGGACAGCTACTATGGCTACACCTTC

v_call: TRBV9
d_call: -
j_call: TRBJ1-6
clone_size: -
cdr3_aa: CASSVVPGPFYNSPLHF
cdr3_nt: TGTGCCAGCAGCGTAGTTCCGGGGCCGTTCTATAATTCACCCCTCCACTTT

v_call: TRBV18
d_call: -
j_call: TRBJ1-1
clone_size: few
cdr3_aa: CASSPPRGGMNTEAFF
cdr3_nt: TGTGCCAGCTCACCACCGAGGGGCGGAATGAACACTGAAGCTTTCTTT

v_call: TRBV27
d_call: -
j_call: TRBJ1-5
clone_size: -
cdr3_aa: CASSLKAGTGLNQPQHF
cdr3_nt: TGTGCCAGCAGTTTGAAGGCCGGGACGGGCCTAAATCAGCCCCAGCATTTT

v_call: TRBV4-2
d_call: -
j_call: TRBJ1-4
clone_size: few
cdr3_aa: CAGRDTTNEKLFF
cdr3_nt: TGTGCCGGACGCGATACAACTAATGAAAAACTGTTTTTT

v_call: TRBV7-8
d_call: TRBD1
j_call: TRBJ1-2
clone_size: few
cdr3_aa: CASGKDRGNYGYTF
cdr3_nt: TGTGCCAGCGGCAAGGACAGGGGGAACTATGGCTACACCTTC

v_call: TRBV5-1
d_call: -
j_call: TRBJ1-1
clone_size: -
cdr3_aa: CASSLVEANTEAFF
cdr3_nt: TGCGCCAGCAGCTTGGTCGAGGCGAACACTGAAGCTTTCTTT

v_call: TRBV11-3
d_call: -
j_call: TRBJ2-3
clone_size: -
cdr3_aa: CASSLGLGFTDTQYF
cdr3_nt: TGTGCCAGCAGCTTAGGGCTTGGATTCACAGATACGCAGTATTTT

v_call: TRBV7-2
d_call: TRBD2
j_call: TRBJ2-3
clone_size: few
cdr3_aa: CASSFSGLAGQDTQYF
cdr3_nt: TGTGCCAGCAGCTTTTCGGGACTAGCGGGGCAAGATACGCAGTATTTT

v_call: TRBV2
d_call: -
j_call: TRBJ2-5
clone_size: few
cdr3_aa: CASSEGTGAQETQYF
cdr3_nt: TGTGCCAGCAGTGAAGGGACCGGGGCTCAAGAGACCCAGTACTTC